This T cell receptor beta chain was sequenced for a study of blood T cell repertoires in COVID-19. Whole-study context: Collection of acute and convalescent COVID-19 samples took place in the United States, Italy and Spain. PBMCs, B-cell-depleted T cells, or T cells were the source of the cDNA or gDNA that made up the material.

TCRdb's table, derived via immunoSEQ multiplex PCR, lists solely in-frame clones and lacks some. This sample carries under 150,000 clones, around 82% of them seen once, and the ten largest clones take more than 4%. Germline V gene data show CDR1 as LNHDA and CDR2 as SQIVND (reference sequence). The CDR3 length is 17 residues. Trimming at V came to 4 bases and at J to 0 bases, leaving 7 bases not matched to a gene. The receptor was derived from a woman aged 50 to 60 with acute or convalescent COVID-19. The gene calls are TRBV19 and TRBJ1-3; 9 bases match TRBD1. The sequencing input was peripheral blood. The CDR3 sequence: CASSKARDRDSGNTIYF. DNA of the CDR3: TGTGCCAGTAGTAAAGCCCGGGACAGGGACTCTGGAAACACCATATATTTT.